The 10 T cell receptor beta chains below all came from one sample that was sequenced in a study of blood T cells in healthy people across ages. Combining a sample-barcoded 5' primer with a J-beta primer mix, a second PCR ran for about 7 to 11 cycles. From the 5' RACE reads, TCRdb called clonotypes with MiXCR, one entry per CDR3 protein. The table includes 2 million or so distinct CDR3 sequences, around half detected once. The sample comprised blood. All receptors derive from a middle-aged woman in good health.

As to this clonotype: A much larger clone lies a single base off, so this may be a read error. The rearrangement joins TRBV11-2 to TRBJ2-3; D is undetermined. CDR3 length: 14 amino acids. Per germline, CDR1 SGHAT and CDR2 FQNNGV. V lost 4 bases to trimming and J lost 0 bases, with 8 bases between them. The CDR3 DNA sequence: TGTGCCAGCAGCTGGGGATTTAGCACAGATACGCAGTATTTT. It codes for CASSWGFSTDTQYF.

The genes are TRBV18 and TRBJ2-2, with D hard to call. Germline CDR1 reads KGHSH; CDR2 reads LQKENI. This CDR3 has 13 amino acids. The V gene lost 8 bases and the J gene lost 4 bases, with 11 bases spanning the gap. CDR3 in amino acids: CASPQTATGELFF. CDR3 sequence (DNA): TGTGCCAGCCCACAAACAGCCACCGGGGAGCTGTTTTTT.

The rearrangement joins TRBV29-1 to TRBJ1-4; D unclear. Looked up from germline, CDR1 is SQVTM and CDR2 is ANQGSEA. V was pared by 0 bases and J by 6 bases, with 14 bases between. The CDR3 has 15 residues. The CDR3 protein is CSVEDLRNGDEKLFF. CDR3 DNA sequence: TGCAGCGTTGAAGATTTACGCAATGGGGATGAAAAACTGTTTTTT. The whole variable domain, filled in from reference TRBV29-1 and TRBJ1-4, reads SAVISQKPSRDICQRGTSLTIQCQVDSQVTMMFWYRQQPGQSLTLIATANQGSEATYESGFVIDKFPISRPNLTFSTLTVSNMSPEDSSIYLCSVEDLRNGDEKLFFGSGTQLSVL.

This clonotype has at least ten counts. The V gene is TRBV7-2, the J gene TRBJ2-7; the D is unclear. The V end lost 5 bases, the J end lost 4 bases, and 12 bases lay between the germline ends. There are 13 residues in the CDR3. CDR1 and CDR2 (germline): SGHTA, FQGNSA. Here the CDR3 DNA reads TGTGCCAGCAGCCCCGGACCTGGTTACGAGCAGTACTTC. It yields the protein CASSPGPGYEQYF.

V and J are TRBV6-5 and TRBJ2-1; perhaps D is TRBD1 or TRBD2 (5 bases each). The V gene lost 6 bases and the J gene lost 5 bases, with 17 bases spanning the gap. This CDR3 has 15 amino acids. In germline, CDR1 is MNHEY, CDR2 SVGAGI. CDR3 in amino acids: CASREGESTHNEQFF. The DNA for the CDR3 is TGTGCCAGCAGGGAAGGGGAGTCAACCCACAATGAGCAGTTCTTC.

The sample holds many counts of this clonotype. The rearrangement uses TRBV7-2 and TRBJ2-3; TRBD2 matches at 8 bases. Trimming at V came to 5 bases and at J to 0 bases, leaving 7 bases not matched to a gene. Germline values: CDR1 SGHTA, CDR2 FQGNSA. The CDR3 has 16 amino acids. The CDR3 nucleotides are TGTGCCAGCAGCCCCAGCGGGGGCCCTAGCACAGATACGCAGTATTTT. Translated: CASSPSGGPSTDTQYF.

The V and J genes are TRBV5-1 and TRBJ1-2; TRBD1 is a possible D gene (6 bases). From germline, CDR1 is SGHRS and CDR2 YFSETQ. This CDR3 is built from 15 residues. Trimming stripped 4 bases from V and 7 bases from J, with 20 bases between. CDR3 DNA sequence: TGCGCCAGCAGCGAAGGGGACACAAGATTTGCTGGCTACACCTTC. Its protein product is CASSEGDTRFAGYTF.

For the CDR3, the DNA is TGTGCCAGCAGCCAAGATATAAGGTACACAGATACGCAGTATTTT. Protein product: CASSQDIRYTDTQYF. The chain employs TRBV14 and TRBJ2-3, with D unresolved. The CDR3 runs 15 residues. In germline, CDR1 is SGHDN, CDR2 FVKESK. The V end lost 0 bases, the J end lost 2 bases, and 9 bases lay between the germline ends.

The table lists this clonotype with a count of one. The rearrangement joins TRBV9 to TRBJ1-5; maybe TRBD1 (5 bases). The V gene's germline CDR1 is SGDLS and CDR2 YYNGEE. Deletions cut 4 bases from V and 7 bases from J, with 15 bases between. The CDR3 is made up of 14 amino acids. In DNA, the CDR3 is TGTGCCAGCAGCCCTGGGGGTTTCGGCCAGCCCCAGCATTTT. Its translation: CASSPGGFGQPQHF.

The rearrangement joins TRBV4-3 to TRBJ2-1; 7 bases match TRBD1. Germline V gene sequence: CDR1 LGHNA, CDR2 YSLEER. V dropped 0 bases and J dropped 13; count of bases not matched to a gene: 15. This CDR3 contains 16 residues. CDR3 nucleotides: TGCGCCAGCAGCCAAGATACCGGGACAGAGGGAGAGACCCAGTTCTTC. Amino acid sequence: CASSQDTGTEGETQFF.